The present T cell receptor beta chain was sequenced within a study of tumor-infiltrating lymphocytes in primary liver carcinoma. Notes on this clonotype: Sequence at one end of the junction differs from germline and may be a read error.

TCR beta cDNA was reverse-transcribed from roughly 0.45 ug of total RNA. The reaction used a constant-region primer and ProtoScript II reverse transcriptase. Construction of TCR beta libraries relied on three successive nested multiplex PCR rounds employing slightly modified ARM-PCR. Primers for the first two PCR rounds were TRBV1-TRBV30 forward primers and a C-beta reverse primer (roughly 9 cycles per round). TCRdb fed the multiplex PCR reads into MiXCR, producing one record per CDR3 protein. Of more than 95,000 distinct CDR3 sequences listed, 50% to 80% are singletons. Investigators took RNA and DNA out together from about 21-30 mg of unsorted bulk tissue. The CDR3 loop spans 14 amino acids. CDR1 and CDR2 (germline): MDHEN, SYDVKM.

This chain connects TRBV28 to TRBJ1-1; 7 bases fit TRBD1. This receptor was identified in a woman aged 60 to 75 with primary liver carcinoma and hepatitis B virus infection. The source material was liver tumor tissue from sampling region 3. Subset indicated: tumor region T3, left-lateral pole. The CDR3 protein is CASSTRGVETEAFF. CDR3 nucleotides: TGTGCTAGCAGCACCAGGGGGGTAGAGACTGAAGCTTTCTTT.